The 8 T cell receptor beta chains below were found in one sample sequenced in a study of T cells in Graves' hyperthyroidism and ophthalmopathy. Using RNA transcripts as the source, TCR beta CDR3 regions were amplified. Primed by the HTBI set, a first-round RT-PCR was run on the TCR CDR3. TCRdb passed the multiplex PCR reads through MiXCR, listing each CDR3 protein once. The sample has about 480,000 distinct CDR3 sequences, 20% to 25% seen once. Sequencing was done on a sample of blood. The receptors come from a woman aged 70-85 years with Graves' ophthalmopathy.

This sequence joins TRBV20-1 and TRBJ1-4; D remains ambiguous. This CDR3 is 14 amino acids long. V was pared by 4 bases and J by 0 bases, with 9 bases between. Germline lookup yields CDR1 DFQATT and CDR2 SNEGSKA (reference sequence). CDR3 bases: TGCAGTGCTACCCTGGGAGCAACTAATGAAAAACTGTTTTTT. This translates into CSATLGATNEKLFF.

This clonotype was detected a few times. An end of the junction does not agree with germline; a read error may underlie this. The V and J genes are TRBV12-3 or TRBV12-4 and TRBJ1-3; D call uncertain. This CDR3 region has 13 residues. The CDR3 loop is CASSSLLGSTIYF. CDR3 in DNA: TGTGCCAGCAGTTCATTACTAGGAAGCACCATATATTTT.

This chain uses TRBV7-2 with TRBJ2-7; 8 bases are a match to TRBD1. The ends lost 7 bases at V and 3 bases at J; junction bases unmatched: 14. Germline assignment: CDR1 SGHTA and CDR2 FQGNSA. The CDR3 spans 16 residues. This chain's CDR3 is CASTLDPRGRLYEQYF. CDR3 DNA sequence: TGTGCCAGCACCTTGGACCCCAGGGGGCGCCTCTACGAGCAGTACTTC.

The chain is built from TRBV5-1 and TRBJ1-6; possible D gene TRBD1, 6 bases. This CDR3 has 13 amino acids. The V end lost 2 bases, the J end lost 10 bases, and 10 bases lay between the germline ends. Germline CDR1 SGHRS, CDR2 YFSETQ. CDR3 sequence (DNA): TGCGCCAGCAGCTTTCAGGGGAGGTCACCCCTCCACTTT. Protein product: CASSFQGRSPLHF.

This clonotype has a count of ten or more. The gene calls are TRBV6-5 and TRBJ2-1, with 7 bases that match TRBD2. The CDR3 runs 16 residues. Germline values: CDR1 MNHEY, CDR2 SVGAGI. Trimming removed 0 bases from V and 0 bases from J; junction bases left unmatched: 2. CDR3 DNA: TGTGCCAGCAGTTACTCGGGCGGGAGCTCCTACAATGAGCAGTTCTTC. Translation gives CASSYSGGSSYNEQFF.

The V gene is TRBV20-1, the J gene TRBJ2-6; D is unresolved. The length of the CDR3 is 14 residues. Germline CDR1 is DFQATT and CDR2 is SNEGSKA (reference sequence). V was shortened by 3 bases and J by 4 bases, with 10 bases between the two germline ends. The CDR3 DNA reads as TGCAGTGCTAGGCCGACGGTCGGGGCCAACGTCCTGACTTTC. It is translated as CSARPTVGANVLTF.

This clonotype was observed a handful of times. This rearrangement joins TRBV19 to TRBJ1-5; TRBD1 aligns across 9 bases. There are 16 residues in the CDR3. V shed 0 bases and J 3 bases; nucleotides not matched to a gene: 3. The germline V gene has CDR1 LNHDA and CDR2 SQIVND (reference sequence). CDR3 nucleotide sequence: TGTGCCAGTAGTATAGAAGGGACAGGGACCAATCAGCCCCAGCATTTT. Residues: CASSIEGTGTNQPQHF.

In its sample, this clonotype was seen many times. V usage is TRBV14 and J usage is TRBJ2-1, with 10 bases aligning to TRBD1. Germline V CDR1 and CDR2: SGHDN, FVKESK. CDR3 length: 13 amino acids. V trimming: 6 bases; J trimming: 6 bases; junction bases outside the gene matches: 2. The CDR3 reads CASRRTGGNEQFF. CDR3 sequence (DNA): TGTGCCAGCAGACGGACAGGGGGCAATGAGCAGTTCTTC.